Following are 12 T cell receptor beta chains from one sample sequenced in a study of cytomegalovirus exposure and HLA in healthy donors. 13 Jbeta primers and 60 Vbeta primers were used for the PCR. Produced via immunoSEQ multiplex PCR; TCRdb's table is partial and in-frame only. The table has roughly 88,000 clones, less than 85% seen once. Sequencing input: PBMCs. All receptors come from a man aged 25 to 40 in good health and CMV-seropositive.

The count of this clone is one. Here the CDR3 DNA reads TGCGCCAGCAGCTTGGACGGACAGGGGATCAATGAGCAGTTCTTC. Encoded protein: CASSLDGQGINEQFF. The chain has TRBV5-1 and TRBJ2-1; 9 bases agree with TRBD1. The germline gives CDR1 SGHRS, CDR2 YFSETQ. The CDR3 loop spans 15 amino acids. Unmatched junction bases numbered 4, after V lost 0 bases and J lost 6 bases.

The chain links TRBV10-3 to TRBJ2-1; TRBD1 matches 9 bases. The CDR3 runs to 14 residues. Per germline, CDR1 ENHRY and CDR2 SYGVKD. J gave up 5 bases and V 6 bases, and 5 bases lay outside the gene matches. CDR3 bases: TGTGCCATCAGGGGGACAGGGAGGGACAATGAGCAGTTCTTC. Protein sequence: CAIRGTGRDNEQFF.

The J gene is TRBJ2-3, the V gene TRBV4-1, with 7 bases identical to TRBD1. The CDR3 is made up of 14 amino acids. CDR1 is MGHRA and CDR2 is YSYEKL in the germline V gene. The junction had 2 bases not matched to a gene; V was cut back by 3 bases and J by 2 bases. This chain's CDR3 is CASSQDRNTDTQYF. DNA for the CDR3: TGCGCCAGCAGCCAGGACAGGAACACAGATACGCAGTATTTT.

The chain uses TRBV2 and TRBJ1-1, with a weak D call TRBD1 (6 bases). V was clipped by 4 bases and J by 4 bases, with 16 bases between them. CDR1 is SNHLY, CDR2 FYNNEI, per germline. This CDR3 has 15 residues. The CDR3 DNA reads as TGTGCCAGCAGTGGGGAGGGGGGGACCCTCACTGAAGCTTTCTTT. It is translated as CASSGEGGTLTEAFF. The whole variable domain, remainder taken from reference TRBV2 and TRBJ1-1, is EPEVTQTPSHQVTQMGQEVILRCVPISNHLYFYWYRQILGQKVEFLVSFYNNEISEKSEIFDDQFSVERPDGSNFTLKIRSTKLEDSAMYFCASSGEGGTLTEAFFGQGTRLTVV.

This chain joins TRBV6-4 and TRBJ2-3, with 13 bases that match TRBD2. This CDR3 has 15 amino acids. Germline assignment: CDR1 MRHNA and CDR2 SNTAGT. Trimming took 3 bases from V and 6 from J; bases not matched to a gene: 3. The CDR3 region is CASSELAGGMDTQYF. CDR3 nucleotides: TGTGCCAGCAGTGAACTAGCGGGAGGGATGGATACGCAGTATTTT.

This clone occurred a few times. This sequence joins TRBV4-1 and TRBJ1-1; possibly TRBD1 for D (5 bases). The CDR3 consists of 20 residues. Germline assignment: CDR1 MGHRA and CDR2 YSYEKL. Trimming stripped 2 bases from V and 2 bases from J, with 27 bases between. CDR3: CASSQYFPQRGGGRNTEAFF. CDR3 nucleotide sequence: TGCGCCAGCAGCCAATACTTCCCCCAGAGGGGCGGGGGTAGAAACACTGAAGCTTTCTTT.

The gene calls are TRBV6-4 and TRBJ2-4; 8 bases are a match to TRBD2. CDR1 and CDR2 (germline): MRHNA, SNTAGT. Unmatched junction bases numbered 4, after V lost 0 bases and J lost 6 bases. The CDR3 length is 15 residues. The CDR3 DNA reads as TGTGCCAGCAGTGACTCTACTAGCGGACCAAACATTCAGTACTTC. It is translated as CASSDSTSGPNIQYF.

Only a few counts were recorded for this clone. V gene TRBV10-3 combines with J gene TRBJ1-3; no definite D call. Deletions cut 3 bases from V and 0 bases from J, with 9 bases between. There are 15 residues in the CDR3. The germline gives CDR1 ENHRY, CDR2 SYGVKD. Here the CDR3 DNA reads TGTGCCATCAGTGATAACCAGGCCTCTGGAAACACCATATATTTT. As protein: CAISDNQASGNTIYF.

The chain employs TRBV7-3 and TRBJ2-2; D not certain. The CDR3 is 11 residues long. Per germline, CDR1 SGHTA and CDR2 FQGTGA. V lost 5 bases and J 6 bases, leaving 4 bases between the germline ends. CDR3 in amino acids: CASSLAGELFF. The CDR3 bases are TGTGCCAGCAGCCTAGCCGGGGAGCTGTTTTTT.

In this sample, this clone turned up many times. The chain recombines TRBV4-3 with TRBJ2-2; TRBD2 matches 9 bases. Trimming cost V 0 bases and J 7 bases; bases outside gene matches: 9. Germline values: CDR1 LGHNA, CDR2 YSLEER. This CDR3 spans 17 amino acids. CDR3 protein: CASSQDDLAGRGGELFF. The CDR3 bases are TGCGCCAGCAGCCAAGATGACCTAGCGGGGAGAGGCGGGGAGCTGTTTTTT.

The rearrangement links TRBV7-2 to TRBJ2-1; 8 nucleotides agree with TRBD2. V shed 5 bases and J 3 bases; nucleotides not matched to a gene: 6. CDR1 and CDR2 (germline): SGHTA, FQGNSA. The CDR3 runs 15 residues. Here the CDR3 reads CASSQGSGSYNEQFF. The CDR3 nucleotides are TGTGCCAGCAGCCAGGGAAGCGGGAGCTACAATGAGCAGTTCTTC. The variable domain in full, with the rest retrieved from reference TRBV7-2 and TRBJ2-1, is GAGVSQSPSNKVTEKGKDVELRCDPISGHTALYWYRQSLGQGLEFLIYFQGNSAPDKSGLPSDRFSAERTGGSVSTLTIQRTQQEDSAVYLCASSQGSGSYNEQFFGPGTRLTVL.

The gene calls are TRBV28 and TRBJ2-7; D possibly corresponds to TRBD2 (6 bases). Germline values: CDR1 MDHEN, CDR2 SYDVKM. V lost 4 bases and J 3 bases, leaving 10 bases between the germline ends. This CDR3 contains 13 residues. The chain's CDR3 is CASSSGLNYEQYF. In DNA, the CDR3 is TGTGCCAGCAGTTCGGGACTCAACTACGAGCAGTACTTC.